Below, 9 T cell receptor beta chains from the same sample are listed, as sequenced in a study of T-cell memory formation after mild COVID-19. From the 5' RACE reads, TCRdb called clonotypes with MiXCR, one entry per CDR3 protein. The sample carries roughly 190,000 distinct CDR3 sequences, over 9.5% recorded once. The sample taken for sequencing was PBMCs or a T cell subset sorted from them (not recorded which). All receptors come from a man aged 18 to 35 who had mild COVID-19 (a few samples of this study predate the infection). Cell type and time point are not known.

There are a few counts of this clonotype. The CDR3: CSAKKRLARSSYNEQFF. The CDR3 DNA follows: TGCAGTGCTAAAAAACGACTAGCGAGGAGCTCCTACAATGAGCAGTTCTTC. This chain joins TRBV20-1 and TRBJ2-1, with 8 nucleotides matching TRBD2. The CDR3 totals 17 residues. V gave up 4 bases and J gave up 0 bases; unmatched junction bases: 11. Germline CDR1 reads DFQATT; CDR2 reads SNEGSKA (reference sequence).

CDR3 sequence reads: CASSRGQGGDTQYF. The CDR3 nucleotides are TGTGCCAGCTCACGCGGACAGGGTGGGGATACGCAGTATTTT. The rearrangement uses TRBV18 and TRBJ2-3, with 8 bases matching TRBD1. The CDR3 has 14 amino acids. V shed 4 bases and J 6 bases; nucleotides not matched to a gene: 6. The germline V gene has CDR1 KGHSH and CDR2 LQKENI.

This clonotype was recorded a few times. This chain's CDR3 is CASSLEGNNSPLHF. For the CDR3, the DNA is TGCGCCAGCAGCTTGGAGGGTAACAATTCACCCCTCCACTTT. The chain combines TRBV5-1 with TRBJ1-6, with D uncertain. The ends were cut back, 0 bases at V and 7 bases at J, with 8 bases in the middle. CDR1 SGHRS and CDR2 YFSETQ come from the germline V gene. The CDR3 totals 14 residues.

This clonotype was detected ten times or more. This chain links TRBV7-2 with TRBJ1-5; D is uncertain. The CDR3 covers 13 residues. The V gene's germline CDR1 is SGHTA and CDR2 FQGNSA. V was clipped by 1 base and J by 7 bases, with 8 bases between them. As DNA, the CDR3 is TGTGCCAGCAGCTTAGGCCGGGAACAGCCCCAGCATTTT. Translation gives CASSLGREQPQHF.

This sequence joins TRBV5-5 and TRBJ2-7; D might be TRBD1 (5 bases). Germline V CDR1 and CDR2: SGHKS, YYEKEE (reference sequence). V gave up 4 bases and J gave up 2 bases, with 10 bases separating them. CDR3 length: 13 amino acids. The CDR3 bases are TGTGCCAGCAGCGGGGCCACTACCTACGAGCAGTACGTC. It translates to CASSGATTYEQYV.

This clonotype was picked up a small number of times. J is TRBJ1-1 and V is TRBV12-3 or TRBV12-4; D is perhaps TRBD1 (5 bases). Trimming took off 8 bases at V and 14 bases at J, with 21 bases between the two ends. The CDR3 contains 12 residues. CDR3 nucleotides: TGTGCCAGCGTCCTCCGTCCCTCACAGGTCTTCTTT. This gives the protein CASVLRPSQVFF.

The V and J genes are TRBV7-9 and TRBJ2-3; 10 bases are a match to TRBD2. The CDR3 is made up of 16 amino acids. Germline V gene lookup returns CDR1 SEHNR and CDR2 FQNEAQ (reference sequence). The J segment lost 4 bases and the V segment lost 5 bases, leaving 9 bases of the junction unmatched. The CDR3 sequence: CASSLGSGGAPDTQYF. In DNA, the CDR3 is TGTGCCAGCAGCCTTGGGAGCGGGGGGGCCCCAGATACGCAGTATTTT.

The rearrangement uses TRBV7-2 and TRBJ1-4; maybe TRBD1 (5 bases). The germline gives CDR1 SGHTA, CDR2 FQGNSA. The CDR3 spans 14 residues. Trimming stripped 3 bases from V and 6 bases from J, with 11 bases between. CDR3 DNA sequence: TGTGCCAGCAGCTTGGCAGGGTTAGATGAAAAACTGTTTTTT. Encoded protein: CASSLAGLDEKLFF.

At least ten counts were recorded for this clonotype. The chain recombines TRBV7-9 with TRBJ1-5, with D uncertain. Trimming shortened V by 4 bases and J by 2 bases, and 9 bases separated the two germline ends. This CDR3 region has 14 residues. Germline V lookup: CDR1 SEHNR, CDR2 FQNEAQ (reference sequence). This CDR3 is CASSSASGNQPQHF. The CDR3, as DNA: TGTGCCAGCAGCTCCGCGTCGGGCAATCAGCCCCAGCATTTT.